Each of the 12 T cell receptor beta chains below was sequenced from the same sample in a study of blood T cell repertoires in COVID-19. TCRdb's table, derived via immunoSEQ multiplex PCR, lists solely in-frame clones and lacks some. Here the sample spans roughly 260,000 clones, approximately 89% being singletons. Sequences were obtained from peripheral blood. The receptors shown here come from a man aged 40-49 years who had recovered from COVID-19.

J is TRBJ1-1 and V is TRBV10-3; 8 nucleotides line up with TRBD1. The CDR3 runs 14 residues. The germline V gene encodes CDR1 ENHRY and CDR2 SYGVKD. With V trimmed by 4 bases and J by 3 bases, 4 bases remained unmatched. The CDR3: CAISVDRGHTEAFF. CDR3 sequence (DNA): TGTGCCATCAGTGTAGACAGGGGTCACACTGAAGCTTTCTTT.

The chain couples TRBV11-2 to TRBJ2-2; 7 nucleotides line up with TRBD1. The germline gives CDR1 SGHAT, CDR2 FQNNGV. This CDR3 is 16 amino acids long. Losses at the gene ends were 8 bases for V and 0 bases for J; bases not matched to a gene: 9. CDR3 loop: CASRYTGTANTGELFF. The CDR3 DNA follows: TGTGCCAGCCGTTATACCGGGACAGCGAACACCGGGGAGCTGTTTTTT.

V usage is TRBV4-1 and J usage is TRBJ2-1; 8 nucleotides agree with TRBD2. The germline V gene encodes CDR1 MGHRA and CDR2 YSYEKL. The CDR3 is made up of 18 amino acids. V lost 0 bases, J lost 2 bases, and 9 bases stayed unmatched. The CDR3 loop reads CASSQDATGGLPYNEQFF. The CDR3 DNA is TGCGCCAGCAGCCAAGACGCAACGGGGGGGCTTCCCTACAATGAGCAGTTCTTC.

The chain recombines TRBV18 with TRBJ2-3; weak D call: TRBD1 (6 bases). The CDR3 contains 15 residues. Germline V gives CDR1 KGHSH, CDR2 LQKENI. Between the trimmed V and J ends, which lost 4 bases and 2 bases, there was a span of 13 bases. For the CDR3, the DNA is TGTGCCAGCTCACTTCCGACAGGATCCACAGATACGCAGTATTTT. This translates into CASSLPTGSTDTQYF. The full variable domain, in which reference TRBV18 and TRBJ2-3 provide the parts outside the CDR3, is NAGVMQNPRHLVRRRGQEARLRCSPMKGHSHVYWYRQLPEEGLKFMVYLQKENIIDESGMPKERFSAEFPKEGPSILRIQQVVRGDSAAYFCASSLPTGSTDTQYFGPGTRLTVL.

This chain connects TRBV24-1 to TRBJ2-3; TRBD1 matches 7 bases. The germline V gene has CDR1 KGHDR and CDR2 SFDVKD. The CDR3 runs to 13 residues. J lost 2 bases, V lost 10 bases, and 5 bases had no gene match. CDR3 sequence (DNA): TGTGCCACTGGGACAGCCCTCACAGATACGCAGTATTTT. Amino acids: CATGTALTDTQYF.

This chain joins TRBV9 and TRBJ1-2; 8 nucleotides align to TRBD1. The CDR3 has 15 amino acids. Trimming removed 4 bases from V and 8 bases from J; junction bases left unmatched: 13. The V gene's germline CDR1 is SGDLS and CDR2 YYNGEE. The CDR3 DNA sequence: TGTGCCAGCAGCATGAGGGGGGAGGACAGGGTCGGCTACACCTTC. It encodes CASSMRGEDRVGYTF.

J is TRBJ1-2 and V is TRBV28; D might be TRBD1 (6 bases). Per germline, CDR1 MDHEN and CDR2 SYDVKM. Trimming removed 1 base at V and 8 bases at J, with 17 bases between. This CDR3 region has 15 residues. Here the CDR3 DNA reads TGTGCCAGCAGTTTATTGGGGAACAGGGCTAGGGGCTACACCTTC. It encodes CASSLLGNRARGYTF.

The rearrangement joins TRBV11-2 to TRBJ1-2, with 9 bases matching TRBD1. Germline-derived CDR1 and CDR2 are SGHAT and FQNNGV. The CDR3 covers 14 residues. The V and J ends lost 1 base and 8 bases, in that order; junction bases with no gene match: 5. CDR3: CASSLGGQGVGYTF. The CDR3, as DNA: TGTGCCAGCAGCTTAGGGGGACAGGGTGTCGGCTACACCTTC.

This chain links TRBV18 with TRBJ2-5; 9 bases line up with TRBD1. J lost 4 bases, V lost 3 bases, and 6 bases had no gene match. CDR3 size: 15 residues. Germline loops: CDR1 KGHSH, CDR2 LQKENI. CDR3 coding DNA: TGTGCCAGCTCACCTAAGGACAGGGGTGGAGAGACCCAGTACTTC. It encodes CASSPKDRGGETQYF. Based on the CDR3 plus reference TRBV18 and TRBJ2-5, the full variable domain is NAGVMQNPRHLVRRRGQEARLRCSPMKGHSHVYWYRQLPEEGLKFMVYLQKENIIDESGMPKERFSAEFPKEGPSILRIQQVVRGDSAAYFCASSPKDRGGETQYFGPGTRLLVL.

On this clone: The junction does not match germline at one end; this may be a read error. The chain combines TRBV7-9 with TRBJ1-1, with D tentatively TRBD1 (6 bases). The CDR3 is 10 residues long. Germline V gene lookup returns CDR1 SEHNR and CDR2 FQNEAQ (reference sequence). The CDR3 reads CASSLGDKKF. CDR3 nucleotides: TGTGCCAGCAGCTTAGGGGACAAAAAGTTT.

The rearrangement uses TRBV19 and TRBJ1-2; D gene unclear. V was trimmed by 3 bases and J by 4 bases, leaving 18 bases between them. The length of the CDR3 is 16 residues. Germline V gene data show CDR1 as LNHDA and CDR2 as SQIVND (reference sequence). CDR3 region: CASSILGSGGPYGYTF. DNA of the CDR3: TGTGCCAGTAGTATTTTAGGCTCTGGCGGCCCCTATGGCTACACCTTC.

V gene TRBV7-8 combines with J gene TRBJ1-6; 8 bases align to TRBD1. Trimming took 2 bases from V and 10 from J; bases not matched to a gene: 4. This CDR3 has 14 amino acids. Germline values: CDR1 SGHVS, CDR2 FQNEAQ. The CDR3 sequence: CASSLIQGESPLHF. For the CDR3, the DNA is TGTGCCAGCAGCTTAATACAGGGGGAGTCACCCCTCCACTTT.